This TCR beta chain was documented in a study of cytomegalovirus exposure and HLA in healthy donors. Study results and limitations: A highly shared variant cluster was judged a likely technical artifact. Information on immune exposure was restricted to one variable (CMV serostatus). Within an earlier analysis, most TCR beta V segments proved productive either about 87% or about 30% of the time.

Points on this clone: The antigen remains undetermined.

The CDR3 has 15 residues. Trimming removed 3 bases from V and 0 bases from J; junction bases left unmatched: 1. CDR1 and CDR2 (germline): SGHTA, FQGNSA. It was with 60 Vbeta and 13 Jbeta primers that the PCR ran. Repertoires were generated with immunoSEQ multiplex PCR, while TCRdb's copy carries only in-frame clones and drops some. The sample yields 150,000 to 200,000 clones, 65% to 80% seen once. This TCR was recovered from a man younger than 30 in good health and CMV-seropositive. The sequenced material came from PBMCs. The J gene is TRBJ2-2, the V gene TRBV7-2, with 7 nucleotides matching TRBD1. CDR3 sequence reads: CASSLGTANTGELFF. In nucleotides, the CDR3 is TGTGCCAGCAGCTTGGGGACAGCGAACACCGGGGAGCTGTTTTTT.